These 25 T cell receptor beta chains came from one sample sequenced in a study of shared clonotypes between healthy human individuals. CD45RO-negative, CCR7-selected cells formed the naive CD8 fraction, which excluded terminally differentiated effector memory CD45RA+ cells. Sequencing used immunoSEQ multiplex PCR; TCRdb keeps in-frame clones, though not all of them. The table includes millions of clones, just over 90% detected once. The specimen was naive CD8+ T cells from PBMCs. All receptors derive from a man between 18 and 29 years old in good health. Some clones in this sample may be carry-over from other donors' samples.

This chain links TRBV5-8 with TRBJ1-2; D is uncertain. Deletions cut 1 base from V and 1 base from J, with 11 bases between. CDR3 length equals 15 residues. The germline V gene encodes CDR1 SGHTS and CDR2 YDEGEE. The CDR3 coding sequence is TGTGCCAGCAGCTTGCCAGACTACCTTAACTATGGCTACACCTTC. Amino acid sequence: CASSLPDYLNYGYTF.

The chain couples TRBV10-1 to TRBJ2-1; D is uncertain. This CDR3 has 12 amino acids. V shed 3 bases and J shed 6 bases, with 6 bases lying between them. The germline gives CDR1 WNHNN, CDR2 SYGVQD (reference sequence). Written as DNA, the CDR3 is TGCGCCAGCAGTGACAGGCCCAATGAGCAGTTCTTC. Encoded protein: CASSDRPNEQFF.

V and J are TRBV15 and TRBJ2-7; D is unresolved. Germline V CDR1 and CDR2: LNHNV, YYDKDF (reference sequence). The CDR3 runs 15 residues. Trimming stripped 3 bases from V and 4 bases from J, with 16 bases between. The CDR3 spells CATSSRASTLYEQYF. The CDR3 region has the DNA TGTGCCACCAGCAGCCGGGCCTCAACGCTTTACGAGCAGTACTTC.

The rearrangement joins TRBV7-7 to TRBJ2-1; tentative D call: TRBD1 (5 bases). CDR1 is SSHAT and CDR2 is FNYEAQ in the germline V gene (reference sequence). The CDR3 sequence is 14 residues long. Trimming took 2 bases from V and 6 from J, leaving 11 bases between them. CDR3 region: CASSLLGAVNEQFF. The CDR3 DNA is TGTGCCAGCAGCTTACTTGGGGCGGTCAATGAGCAGTTCTTC.

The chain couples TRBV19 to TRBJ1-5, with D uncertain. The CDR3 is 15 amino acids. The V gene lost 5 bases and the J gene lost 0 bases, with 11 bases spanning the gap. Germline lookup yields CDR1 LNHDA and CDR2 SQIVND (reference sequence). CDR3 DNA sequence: TGTGCCAGTAGTCCTGCCCCCTATAGCAATCAGCCCCAGCATTTT. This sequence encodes CASSPAPYSNQPQHF.

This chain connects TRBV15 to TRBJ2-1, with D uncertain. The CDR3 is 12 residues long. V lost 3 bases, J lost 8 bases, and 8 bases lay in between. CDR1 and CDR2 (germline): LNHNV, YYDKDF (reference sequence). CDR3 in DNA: TGTGCCACCAGCAGCCTAACCCATGAGCAGTTCTTC. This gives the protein CATSSLTHEQFF.

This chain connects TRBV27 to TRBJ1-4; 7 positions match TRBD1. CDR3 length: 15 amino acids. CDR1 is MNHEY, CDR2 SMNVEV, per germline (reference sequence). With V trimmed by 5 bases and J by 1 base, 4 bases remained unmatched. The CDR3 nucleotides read TGTGCCAGCAGTGGGGGACAGCGAACTAATGAAAAACTGTTTTTT. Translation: CASSGGQRTNEKLFF.

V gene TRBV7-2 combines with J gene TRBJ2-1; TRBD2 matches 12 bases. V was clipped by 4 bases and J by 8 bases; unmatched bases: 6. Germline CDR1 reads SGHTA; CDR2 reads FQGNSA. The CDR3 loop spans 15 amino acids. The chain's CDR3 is CASSSTSGRIDEQFF. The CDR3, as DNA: TGTGCCAGCAGCTCGACTAGCGGGAGAATTGATGAGCAGTTCTTC.

CDR3 sequence (DNA): TGTGCCAGCAGCAGCGAGGGTAGCGAGCAGTACTTC. This sequence encodes CASSSEGSEQYF. J is TRBJ2-7 and V is TRBV16; D possibly corresponds to TRBD2 (5 bases). The length of the CDR3 is 12 residues. Germline V gives CDR1 KGHSY, CDR2 FQNENV. Trimming took off 5 bases at V and 6 bases at J, with 11 bases between the two ends.

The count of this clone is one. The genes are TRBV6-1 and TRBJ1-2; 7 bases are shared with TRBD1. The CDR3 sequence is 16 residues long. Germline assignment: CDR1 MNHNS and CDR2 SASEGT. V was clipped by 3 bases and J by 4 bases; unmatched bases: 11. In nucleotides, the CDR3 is TGTGCCAGCAGTGAGTCACCGGGACAGACGTTCTATGGCTACACCTTC. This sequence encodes CASSESPGQTFYGYTF.

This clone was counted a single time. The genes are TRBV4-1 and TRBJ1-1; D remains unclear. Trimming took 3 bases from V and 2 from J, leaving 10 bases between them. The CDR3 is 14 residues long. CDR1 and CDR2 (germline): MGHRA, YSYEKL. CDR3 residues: CASSQRLRNTEAFF. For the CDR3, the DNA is TGCGCCAGCAGCCAGCGTTTGAGAAACACTGAAGCTTTCTTT.

The CDR3 loop reads CASSSPDGQTPTNEKLFF. The CDR3 DNA reads TGTGCCAGCAGCTCCCCGGACGGACAAACCCCAACTAATGAAAAACTGTTTTTT. The chain links TRBV7-8 to TRBJ1-4, with D perhaps matching TRBD1 (5 bases). Between the trimmed V and J ends, which lost 4 bases and 0 bases, there was a span of 18 bases. The CDR3 is made up of 18 amino acids. Germline V gene data show CDR1 as SGHVS and CDR2 as FQNEAQ. Full variable domain (missing parts from reference TRBV7-8 and TRBJ1-4): GAGVSQSPRYKVAKRGQDVALRCDPISGHVSLFWYQQALGQGPEFLTYFQNEAQLDKSGLPSDRFFAERPEGSVSTLKIQRTQQEDSAVYLCASSSPDGQTPTNEKLFFGSGTQLSVL.

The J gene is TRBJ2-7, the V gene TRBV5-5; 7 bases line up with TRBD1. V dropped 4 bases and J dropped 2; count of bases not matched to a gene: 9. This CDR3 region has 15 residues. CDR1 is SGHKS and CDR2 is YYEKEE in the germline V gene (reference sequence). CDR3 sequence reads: CASSGPGQKTYEQYF. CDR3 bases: TGTGCCAGCAGCGGACCGGGACAGAAGACCTACGAGCAGTACTTC.

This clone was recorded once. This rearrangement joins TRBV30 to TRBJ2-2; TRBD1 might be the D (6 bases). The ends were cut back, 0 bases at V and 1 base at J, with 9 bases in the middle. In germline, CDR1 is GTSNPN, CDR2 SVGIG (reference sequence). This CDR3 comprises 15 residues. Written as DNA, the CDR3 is TGTGCCTGGAGTGTTCCCAGGGGGAACACCGGGGAGCTGTTTTTT. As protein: CAWSVPRGNTGELFF. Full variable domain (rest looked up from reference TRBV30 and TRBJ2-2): SQTIHQWPATLVQPVGSPLSLECTVEGTSNPNLYWYRQAAGRGLQLLFYSVGIGQISSEVPQNLSASRPQDRQFILSSKKLLLSDSGFYLCAWSVPRGNTGELFFGEGSRLTVL.

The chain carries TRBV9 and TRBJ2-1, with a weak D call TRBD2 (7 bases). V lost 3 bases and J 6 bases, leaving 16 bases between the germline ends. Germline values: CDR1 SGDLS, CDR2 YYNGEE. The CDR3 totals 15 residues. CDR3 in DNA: TGTGCCAGCAGCGGTAACAGGGAGGGTAGCAATGAGCAGTTCTTC. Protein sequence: CASSGNREGSNEQFF. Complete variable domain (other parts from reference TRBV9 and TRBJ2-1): DSGVTQTPKHLITATGQRVTLRCSPRSGDLSVYWYQQSLDQGLQFLIQYYNGEERAKGNILERFSAQQFPDLHSELNLSSLELGDSALYFCASSGNREGSNEQFFGPGTRLTVL.

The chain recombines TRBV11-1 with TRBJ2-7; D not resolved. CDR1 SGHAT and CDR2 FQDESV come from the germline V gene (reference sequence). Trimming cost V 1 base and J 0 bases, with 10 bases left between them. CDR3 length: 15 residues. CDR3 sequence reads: CASSLDEKSSYEQYF. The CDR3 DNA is TGTGCCAGCAGCTTAGACGAAAAGAGCTCCTACGAGCAGTACTTC.

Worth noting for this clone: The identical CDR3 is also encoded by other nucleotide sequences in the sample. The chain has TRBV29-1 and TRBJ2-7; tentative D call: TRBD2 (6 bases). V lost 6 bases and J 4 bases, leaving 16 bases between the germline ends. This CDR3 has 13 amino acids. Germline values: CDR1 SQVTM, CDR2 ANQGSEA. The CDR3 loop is CSVEPGRGYEQYF. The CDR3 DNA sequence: TGCAGCGTGGAACCCGGGCGGGGTTACGAGCAGTACTTC.

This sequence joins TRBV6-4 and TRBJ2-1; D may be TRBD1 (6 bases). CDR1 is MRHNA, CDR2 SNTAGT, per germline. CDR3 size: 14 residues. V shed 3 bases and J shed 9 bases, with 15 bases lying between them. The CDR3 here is CASSEGTRLGEQFF. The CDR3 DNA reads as TGTGCCAGCAGTGAGGGGACACGTTTAGGTGAGCAGTTCTTC.

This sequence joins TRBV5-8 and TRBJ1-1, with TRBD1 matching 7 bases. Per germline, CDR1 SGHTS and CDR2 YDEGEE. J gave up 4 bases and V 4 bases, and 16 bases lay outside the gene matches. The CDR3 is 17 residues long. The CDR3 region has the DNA TGTGCCAGCAGCCGATGGGGACCCCCAGGGGGATCCACTGAAGCTTTCTTT. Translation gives CASSRWGPPGGSTEAFF.

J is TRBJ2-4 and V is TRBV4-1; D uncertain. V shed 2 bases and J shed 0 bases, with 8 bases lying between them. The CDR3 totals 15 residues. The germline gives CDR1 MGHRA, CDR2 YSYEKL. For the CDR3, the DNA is TGCGCCAGCAGCCAACAGCCGTTAGCCAAAAACATTCAGTACTTC. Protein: CASSQQPLAKNIQYF.

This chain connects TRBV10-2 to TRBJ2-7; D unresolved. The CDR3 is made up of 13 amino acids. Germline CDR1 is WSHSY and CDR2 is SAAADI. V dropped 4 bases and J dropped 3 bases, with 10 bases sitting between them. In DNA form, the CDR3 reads TGCGCCAGCAGTGTAGGGCAGTACTACGAGCAGTACTTC. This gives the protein CASSVGQYYEQYF.

CDR3: CAWRTGRYTQYF. The CDR3 DNA sequence: TGTGCCTGGAGGACAGGGAGGTATACGCAGTATTTT. This rearrangement joins TRBV30 to TRBJ2-3; possible D gene TRBD1, 7 bases. The V and J ends lost 3 bases and 7 bases respectively, with 11 bases between them. Germline assignment: CDR1 GTSNPN and CDR2 SVGIG (reference sequence). The CDR3 has 12 residues.

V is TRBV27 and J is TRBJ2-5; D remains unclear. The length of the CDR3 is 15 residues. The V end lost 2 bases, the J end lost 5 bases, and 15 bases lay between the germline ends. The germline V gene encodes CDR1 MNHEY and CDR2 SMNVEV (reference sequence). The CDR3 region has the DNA TGTGCCAGCAGTTTAGGCGGTATTCCAATGGAGACCCAGTACTTC. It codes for CASSLGGIPMETQYF.

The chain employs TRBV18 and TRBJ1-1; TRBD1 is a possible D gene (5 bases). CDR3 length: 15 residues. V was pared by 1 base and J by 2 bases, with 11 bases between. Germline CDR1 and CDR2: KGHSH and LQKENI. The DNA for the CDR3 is TGTGCCAGCTCACCACAAGAGGGGAAAAACACTGAAGCTTTCTTT. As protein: CASSPQEGKNTEAFF.

In DNA, the CDR3 is TGTGCCAGCAGTTACTCGAGGGCACTACCCTACGAGCAGTACTTC. Its protein product is CASSYSRALPYEQYF. The gene calls are TRBV6-6 and TRBJ2-7; D is perhaps TRBD2 (5 bases). The V end was cut by 0 bases, the J end by 2 bases, with 11 bases between. CDR1 and CDR2 from the germline V gene are MNHNY and SVGAGI (reference sequence). This CDR3 comprises 15 residues.